This T cell receptor beta chain was sequenced for a study of CD8+CD57+ T cells in acquired aplastic anemia. Across the whole study: Sorted CD4+ and CD8+ cells yielded about 3.1 ug of DNA on average. Notes on the study in general: Common to patients and controls were twenty-nine CD8+ CDR3 sequences. No significant patient-versus-control difference appeared in CD8+ Simpson's diversity.

The template used for profiling TCR beta VDJ and CDR3 was genomic DNA. TCRdb independently ran MiXCR on the reads; one entry per CDR3 protein. Counted here are over 100,000 distinct CDR3 sequences, roughly 40% occurring once; the ten biggest clones make up 8% to 9%. This clonotype was detected only a few times. No antigen is known for it. The CDR3 is 14 amino acids. V lost 4 bases and J lost 7, with 13 bases in between. Sample: sorted CD4+, CD8+, or CD8+CD57+ T cells (not recorded which) from PBMCs. The TCR sequence derives from a human donor in good health, serving as a control. The chain joins TRBV12-3 or TRBV12-4 to TRBJ1-4; D possibly corresponds to TRBD1 (5 bases). In DNA form, the CDR3 reads TGTGCCAGCAGTTGGGGGGGGAGCGGTGAAAAACTGTTTTTT. Its protein is CASSWGGSGEKLFF.